Given below is one T cell receptor beta chain in context. There are many counts of this clonotype. Which antigen it targets is not known. Base quality data are lacking; no much larger clone is found one base away. This specimen's treatment or condition label, per the study, means: allogeneic hematopoietic cell transplantation with graft depleted of TCRalphabeta T cells and CD19 B cells. The transplant recipients were children given TCRalphabeta/CD19-depleted allogeneic hematopoietic cell grafts. The library was prepared using PCR. These reads were obtained on an Illumina HiSeq 2500. To normalize quantification of the TCRbeta repertoire, the TCR libraries were built with molecular barcoding that relied on unique molecular identifiers. TCRdb reprocessed the public reads (quality trimming at Q25 with fastp, clone calling with MiXCR) and kept in-frame beta chains. Each CDR3 protein gets just one entry, which takes the most common genes and DNA from the rows behind it. Counted in this sample were under 250,000 distinct CDR3 sequences; approximately 17% of them appeared once. The ten largest clones add up to 43% of the sample.

The data originate from a study of T-cell reconstitution after alpha-beta-depleted transplantation in children (dated by TCRdb to 2016 to 2017). Some background on the complete study: Using TCR repertoire profiling, the study followed T-cell immune reconstitution in a quantitative way in children after TCRalphabeta/CD19-depleted allogeneic hematopoietic cell transplantation.

Points the paper makes about the study in general: The frequencies of hyperexpanded clones fell over the following months, and after one year, T-cell counts and TCRbeta diversity were mostly attributed to newly produced T cells. The apparently early alphabetaT-cell count recovery about two months after transplant was reportedly dependent on only several hundred rapidly expanded clones derived from non-depleted graft cells. The high TCRbeta diversity at day 60 in some patients was ascribed to recipient T cells and intrathymic progenitors that had survived conditioning.

Trimming removed 4 bases from V and 2 bases from J, leaving 11 bases between the germline ends. The CDR3 spans 15 residues, from the cysteine through the phenylalanine. Just CDR3 DNA is preserved here, 45 bases in frame from base 1. CDR1 is given as LGHDT and CDR2 as YNNKEL, both from the germline V gene (reference sequence). Sequencing was performed on PBMCs, mostly from graft donor cells, taken 360 days after TCRalphabeta/CD19-depleted stem cell transplant. The sequence was obtained from a male patient under 10 years old who had a stem cell transplant for acute lymphoblastic leukemia, so the T cells may come from the graft donor. The chain was built from TRBV3-1 and TRBJ2-2; the D segment may tentatively be TRBD1 or TRBD2, each giving 5 matched bases. The CDR3 region: CASSLYGTNTGELFF. The sequenced DNA: TGTGCCAGCAGCCTCTACGGGACCAACACCGGGGAGCTGTTTTTT.